This T cell receptor (beta chain) was captured in a study of shared clonotypes between healthy human individuals. Every donor was a Caucasian adult from Nashville, Tennessee. Generated by immunoSEQ multiplex PCR, the TCRdb table keeps only in-frame clones and is missing some. The data hold about 1.5 million clones, with 96% observed a single time. Material for sequencing was naive CD4+ T cells sorted from blood. The subset is: CD45RA+ positively selected. This sequence was found in a man aged 30-40 years in good health.

The CDR3 loop reads CASSFFRTGSSGANVLTF. In nucleotides, the CDR3 is TGTGCCAGCAGCTTCTTCAGGACAGGATCCTCTGGGGCCAACGTCCTGACTTTC. The chain is built from TRBV7-8 and TRBJ2-6; TRBD1 aligns across 7 bases. Per germline, CDR1 SGHVS and CDR2 FQNEAQ. The ends lost 3 bases at V and 0 bases at J; junction bases unmatched: 8. The CDR3 consists of 18 residues. The full variable domain, its missing parts supplied by reference TRBV7-8 and TRBJ2-6, is GAGVSQSPRYKVAKRGQDVALRCDPISGHVSLFWYQQALGQGPEFLTYFQNEAQLDKSGLPSDRFFAERPEGSVSTLKIQRTQQEDSAVYLCASSFFRTGSSGANVLTFGAGSRLTVL.